Shown below are 22 T cell receptor beta chains from a single sample sequenced in a study of identifying expanded T cells in peripheral blood. Only in-frame clones appear in the TCRdb table, and some are missing; sequencing was by immunoSEQ multiplex PCR. The sample consists of tens of thousands of clones, roughly 88% of them appearing once. The sequenced material came from blood. The receptor set was obtained from a person aged 18 to 75 in good health.

Here the CDR3 reads CAILSFNAGAFF. The CDR3 DNA follows: TGTGCCATCCTATCGTTTAATGCCGGAGCTTTCTTT. The chain carries TRBV7-2 and TRBJ1-1, with D unclear. Trimming removed 10 bases from V and 10 bases from J, with 19 bases in between. In germline, CDR1 is SGHTA, CDR2 FQGNSA. CDR3 length equals 12 residues.

The chain carries TRBV5-6 and TRBJ1-2; D may be TRBD1 (6 bases). Between the trimmed V and J ends, which lost 0 bases and 2 bases, there was a span of 17 bases. The CDR3 runs to 17 residues. Germline V gives CDR1 SGHDT, CDR2 YYEEEE. The CDR3 nucleotides are TGTGCCAGCAGCTTGGCCGGGGGCAGCCACCCCAACTATGGCTACACCTTC. Its protein is CASSLAGGSHPNYGYTF. Together with reference TRBV5-6 and TRBJ1-2, the CDR3 gives the full variable domain: DAGVTQSPTHLIKTRGQQVTLRCSPKSGHDTVSWYQQALGQGPQFIFQYYEEEERQRGNFPDRFSGHQFPNYSSELNVNALLLGDSALYLCASSLAGGSHPNYGYTFGSGTRLTVV.

The rearrangement uses TRBV5-4 and TRBJ1-4; 7 nucleotides align to TRBD1. V shed 4 bases and J 5 bases; nucleotides not matched to a gene: 8. Germline assignment: CDR1 SGHNT and CDR2 YYREEE (reference sequence). The CDR3 is 15 residues long. CDR3 amino acids: CASSPRGGGNEKLFF. DNA for the CDR3: TGTGCCAGCAGCCCCAGGGGGGGCGGAAATGAAAAACTGTTTTTT.

This chain connects TRBV2 to TRBJ2-1; D might be TRBD2 (5 bases). Germline V lookup: CDR1 SNHLY, CDR2 FYNNEI. The V end was cut by 10 bases, the J end by 3 bases, with 13 bases between. The CDR3 has 13 residues. CDR3 protein: CAIKTRSYNEQFF. The CDR3 DNA follows: TGTGCCATCAAAACTAGGAGCTACAATGAGCAGTTCTTC.

The chain employs TRBV5-6 and TRBJ1-3; a weak D match, TRBD1 (5 bases). Germline V gene sequence: CDR1 SGHDT, CDR2 YYEEEE. V lost 3 bases, J lost 0 bases, and 16 bases lay in between. This CDR3 region has 17 residues. CDR3 sequence: CASSSQRDGRSGNTIYF. The CDR3, as DNA: TGTGCCAGCAGCTCCCAACGGGACGGCCGCTCTGGAAACACCATATATTTT.

The chain joins TRBV13 to TRBJ1-2; D gene ambiguous. V dropped 0 bases and J dropped 0 bases, with 8 bases sitting between them. Germline CDR1 reads PRHDT; CDR2 reads FYEKMQ (reference sequence). This CDR3 region has 15 residues. The CDR3 DNA follows: TGTGCCAGCAGCTTAGGTTCAGTTTCTAACTATGGCTACACCTTC. Translation: CASSLGSVSNYGYTF. Full variable domain (missing parts from reference TRBV13 and TRBJ1-2): AAGVIQSPRHLIKEKRETATLKCYPIPRHDTVYWYQQGPGQDPQFLISFYEKMQSDKGSIPDRFSAQQFSDYHSELNMSSLELGDSALYFCASSLGSVSNYGYTFGSGTRLTVV.

Only a few counts were recorded for this clone. The gene calls are TRBV5-1 and TRBJ2-7; 7 bases line up with TRBD1. The CDR3 loop spans 16 amino acids. CDR1 SGHRS and CDR2 YFSETQ come from the germline V gene. Trimming removed 3 bases from V and 2 bases from J; junction bases left unmatched: 11. The CDR3 region has the DNA TGCGCCAGCAGCTGGGAAAGGGGACAGCCGCCCTACGAGCAGTACTTC. Protein: CASSWERGQPPYEQYF.

This sequence joins TRBV25-1 and TRBJ1-2; D is undetermined. The V end was cut by 5 bases, the J end by 3 bases, with 10 bases between. Germline V CDR1 and CDR2: MGHDK, SYGVNS. This CDR3 spans 13 amino acids. CDR3 in amino acids: CASSPLKDYGYTF. The DNA for the CDR3 is TGTGCCAGCAGTCCGCTTAAAGACTATGGCTACACCTTC.

This rearrangement joins TRBV6-5 to TRBJ2-7; 11 nucleotides align to TRBD2. CDR1 and CDR2 from the germline V gene are MNHEY and SVGAGI. Unmatched junction bases numbered 0, after V lost 8 bases and J lost 3 bases. The CDR3 runs to 12 residues. The CDR3: CASGTSGYEQYF. The CDR3 region has the DNA TGTGCCAGCGGGACTAGCGGCTACGAGCAGTACTTC.

The chain is built from TRBV23-1 and TRBJ2-3; D may be TRBD1 or TRBD2 (5 bases each). TRBV23-1 has ORF status, its function being uncertain. The CDR3 is made up of 14 amino acids. Trimming cost V 3 bases and J 0 bases, with 7 bases left between them. The CDR3 DNA reads as TGCGCCAGCAGTCACAGGGAGAGCACAGATACGCAGTATTTT. Its translation is CASSHRESTDTQYF.

The chain employs TRBV27 and TRBJ1-4; D call uncertain. CDR3 length: 16 residues. The V end lost 6 bases, the J end lost 2 bases, and 16 bases lay between the germline ends. CDR1 MNHEY and CDR2 SMNVEV come from the germline V gene (reference sequence). CDR3 sequence (DNA): TGTGCCAGCAGCCCCGACATCGGGTCGACTAATGAAAAACTGTTTTTT. Protein: CASSPDIGSTNEKLFF.

The chain links TRBV6-5 to TRBJ1-1; D call uncertain. V was pared by 0 bases and J by 0 bases, with 8 bases between. Looked up from germline, CDR1 is MNHEY and CDR2 is SVGAGI. This CDR3 is built from 15 residues. The chain's CDR3 is CASSYSGNLNTEAFF. Here the CDR3 DNA reads TGTGCCAGCAGTTACTCGGGCAATTTGAACACTGAAGCTTTCTTT.

Written as DNA, the CDR3 is TGTGCCAGCAGCTTGGAAGGCACGAACTATGGCTACACCTTC. It translates to CASSLEGTNYGYTF. This chain joins TRBV5-4 and TRBJ1-2; D is unclear. Germline CDR1 SGHNT, CDR2 YYREEE (reference sequence). V was trimmed by 0 bases and J by 2 bases, leaving 8 bases between them. The length of the CDR3 is 14 residues. Full variable domain (rest looked up from reference TRBV5-4 and TRBJ1-2): ETGVTQSPTHLIKTRGQQVTLRCSSQSGHNTVSWYQQALGQGPQFIFQYYREEENGRGNFPPRFSGLQFPNYSSELNVNALELDDSALYLCASSLEGTNYGYTFGSGTRLTVV.

The chain joins TRBV28 to TRBJ1-5; D gene unclear. CDR3 length: 12 amino acids. From germline, CDR1 is MDHEN and CDR2 SYDVKM. V was cut by 5 bases and J by 6 bases, with 8 bases left in between. The chain's CDR3 is CASSNSGQPQHF. Written as DNA, the CDR3 is TGTGCCAGCAGTAACAGTGGTCAGCCCCAGCATTTT.

The chain links TRBV5-5 to TRBJ1-2, with D possibly matching TRBD1 (6 bases). Germline CDR1 SGHKS, CDR2 YYEKEE (reference sequence). The CDR3 is 15 amino acids. The V end lost 6 bases, the J end lost 4 bases, and 19 bases lay between the germline ends. The CDR3 nucleotides are TGTGCCAGCATCGACACTCGGGGCAGGGGCTATGGCTACACCTTC. Residues: CASIDTRGRGYGYTF.

Here the CDR3 DNA reads TGTGCCAGCAGTGCAACCGGGACAGGGAAGTACGAGCAGTACTTC. It yields the protein CASSATGTGKYEQYF. The chain couples TRBV27 to TRBJ2-7, with 9 nucleotides matching TRBD1. In germline, CDR1 is MNHEY, CDR2 SMNVEV (reference sequence). CDR3 length: 15 amino acids. V trimming: 5 bases; J trimming: 4 bases; junction bases outside the gene matches: 9.

The chain joins TRBV5-4 to TRBJ2-2; TRBD1 matches at 11 bases. V lost 4 bases, J lost 12 bases, and 11 bases stayed unmatched. The CDR3 covers 15 residues. Germline V gene sequence: CDR1 SGHNT, CDR2 YYREEE (reference sequence). In nucleotides, the CDR3 is TGTGCCAGCAGCCGTGGGCTTGGGGACAGGGGGAAGCTGTTTTTT. Translated: CASSRGLGDRGKLFF.

This clone has just a few counts. The chain employs TRBV27 and TRBJ1-6, with D unresolved. CDR1 and CDR2 from the germline V gene are MNHEY and SMNVEV (reference sequence). The CDR3 totals 13 residues. V was trimmed by 6 bases and J by 7 bases, leaving 10 bases between them. The CDR3 sequence is CASRPTTNSPLHF. In DNA, the CDR3 is TGTGCCAGCAGACCCACAACGAATTCACCCCTCCACTTT.

This CDR3 is CASSPVPYDRGDYGYTF. The CDR3 nucleotides are TGCGCCAGCAGCCCCGTCCCATACGACAGGGGGGACTATGGCTACACCTTC. The chain links TRBV4-1 to TRBJ1-2; 9 bases are shared with TRBD1. CDR1 and CDR2 from the germline V gene are MGHRA and YSYEKL. This CDR3 spans 17 amino acids. The J segment lost 3 bases and the V segment lost 4 bases, leaving 12 bases of the junction unmatched.

The chain carries TRBV7-9 and TRBJ2-5; D gene uncertain. The CDR3 has 14 amino acids. Germline V lookup: CDR1 SEHNR, CDR2 FQNEAQ (reference sequence). V was trimmed by 4 bases and J by 0 bases, leaving 9 bases between them. For the CDR3, the DNA is TGTGCCAGCAGCTCGGACGGAGACCAAGAGACCCAGTACTTC. It translates to CASSSDGDQETQYF. Combining the CDR3 with reference TRBV7-9 and TRBJ2-5 gives the whole variable domain DTGVSQNPRHKITKRGQNVTFRCDPISEHNRLYWYRQTLGQGPEFLTYFQNEAQLEKSRLLSDRFSAERPKGSFSTLEIQRTEQGDSAMYLCASSSDGDQETQYFGPGTRLLVL.

The chain has TRBV12-5 and TRBJ2-5; the match to TRBD2 covers 9 bases. The germline V gene encodes CDR1 LGHNT and CDR2 FRNRAP. The CDR3 is 13 residues long. The V and J ends lost 7 bases and 5 bases, in that order; junction bases with no gene match: 5. This CDR3 reads CASDSGLAETQYF. The CDR3 DNA is TGTGCTAGTGACTCCGGACTAGCGGAGACCCAGTACTTC.

The chain combines TRBV7-6 with TRBJ2-3; D is ambiguous. The CDR3 runs 16 residues. The V end was cut by 1 base, the J end by 0 bases, with 11 bases between. The germline V gene has CDR1 SGHVS and CDR2 FNYEAQ. The CDR3 sequence: CASSLGPGRSTDTQYF. In DNA form, the CDR3 reads TGTGCCAGCAGCTTAGGTCCTGGACGGAGCACAGATACGCAGTATTTT. Variable domain in full (rest from reference TRBV7-6 and TRBJ2-3): GAGVSQSPRYKVTKRGQDVALRCDPISGHVSLYWYRQALGQGPEFLTYFNYEAQQDKSGLPNDRFSAERPEGSISTLTIQRTEQRDSAMYRCASSLGPGRSTDTQYFGPGTRLTVL.